Below, one TCR beta chain is given with its context. The source of the sample is a study of monozygotic twins with inflammatory bowel disease. The germline gives CDR1 DFQATT, CDR2 SNEGSKA (reference sequence). The CDR3 has 13 residues. TCRdb re-called the 5' RACE reads and catalogs CDR3 proteins one per entry, DNA excluded. In all, the sample yields about 380,000 distinct CDR3 sequences. The specimen was blood. The TCR sequence derives from a human donor with ulcerative colitis or Crohn's disease, or a healthy co-twin of an affected twin (not recorded which). The V gene is TRBV20-1, the J gene TRBJ2-1; TCRdb indicates TRBD1, and absent DNA this call remains unverified. CDR3 in amino acids: CSARPTGINEQFF.